The 2 T cell receptor beta chains listed next were all sequenced from one sample in a study of shared clonotypes between healthy human individuals. This table comes from immunoSEQ multiplex PCR, and its TCRdb copy is limited to in-frame clones, with some not included. The sample lists some 87,000 clones; roughly three quarters were seen once. Input material: memory CD8+ T cells sorted from blood. Subset of the sample: CD45RO+ cells pooled with CCR7-negative TemRA cells. The receptors derive from a man under 40 in good health.

V usage is TRBV7-2 and J usage is TRBJ1-5; D is unresolved. V was cut by 4 bases and J by 1 base, with 20 bases left in between. Germline V lookup: CDR1 SGHTA, CDR2 FQGNSA. This CDR3 is built from 18 residues. Written as DNA, the CDR3 is TGTGCCAGCAGCTCGAAACCAAAACACCTCTGGAGCAATCAGCCCCAGCATTTT. Protein product: CASSSKPKHLWSNQPQHF.

The rearrangement uses TRBV30 and TRBJ2-3; 7 nucleotides match TRBD1. CDR1 and CDR2 (germline): GTSNPN, SVGIG (reference sequence). CDR3 length: 14 amino acids. The V segment lost 7 bases and the J segment 2 bases; nucleotides outside the gene matches: 9. CDR3 residues: CAYLQGDITDTQYF. The CDR3 coding sequence is TGTGCCTATCTGCAGGGGGACATCACAGATACGCAGTATTTT.